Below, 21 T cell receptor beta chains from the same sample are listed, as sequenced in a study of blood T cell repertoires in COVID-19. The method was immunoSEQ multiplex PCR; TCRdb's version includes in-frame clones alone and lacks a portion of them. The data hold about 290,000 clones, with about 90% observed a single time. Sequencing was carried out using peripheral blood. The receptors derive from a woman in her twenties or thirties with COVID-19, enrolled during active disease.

CDR3 nucleotide sequence: TGTGCCAGCAGCCCCTATGCCTTAGCGGGGTCTGTCACCGGGGAGCTGTTTTTT. Translating gives CASSPYALAGSVTGELFF. V and J are TRBV7-6 and TRBJ2-2; the match to TRBD2 covers 8 bases. The trim removed 5 bases at V and 4 bases at J, leaving 15 bases unmatched. Germline CDR1 and CDR2: SGHVS and FNYEAQ. The CDR3 length is 18 residues.

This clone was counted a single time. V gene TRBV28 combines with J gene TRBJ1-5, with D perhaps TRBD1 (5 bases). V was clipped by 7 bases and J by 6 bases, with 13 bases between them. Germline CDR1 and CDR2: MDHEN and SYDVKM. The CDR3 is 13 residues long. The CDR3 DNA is TGTGCCAGCAACAGGCCCCGAACTCAGCCCCAGCATTTT. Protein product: CASNRPRTQPQHF.

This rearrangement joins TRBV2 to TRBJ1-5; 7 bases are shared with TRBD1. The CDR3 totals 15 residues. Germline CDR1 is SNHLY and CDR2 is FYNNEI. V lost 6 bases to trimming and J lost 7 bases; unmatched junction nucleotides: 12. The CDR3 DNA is TGTGCCAGCAGCGAACAGACAGGGTCCAAGCAGCCCCAGCATTTT. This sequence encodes CASSEQTGSKQPQHF.

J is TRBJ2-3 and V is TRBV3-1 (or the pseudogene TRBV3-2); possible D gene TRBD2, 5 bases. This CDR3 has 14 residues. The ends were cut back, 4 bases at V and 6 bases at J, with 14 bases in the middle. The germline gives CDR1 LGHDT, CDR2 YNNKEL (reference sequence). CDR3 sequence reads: CASSRTGIPDTQYF. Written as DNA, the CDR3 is TGTGCCAGCAGCCGGACTGGGATCCCGGATACGCAGTATTTT.

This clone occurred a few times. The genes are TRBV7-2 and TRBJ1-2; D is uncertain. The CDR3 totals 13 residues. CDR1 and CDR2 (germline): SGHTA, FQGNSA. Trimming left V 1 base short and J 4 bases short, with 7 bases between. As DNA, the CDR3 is TGTGCCAGCAGCTTAGTATCAGGCTATGGCTACACCTTC. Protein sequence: CASSLVSGYGYTF.

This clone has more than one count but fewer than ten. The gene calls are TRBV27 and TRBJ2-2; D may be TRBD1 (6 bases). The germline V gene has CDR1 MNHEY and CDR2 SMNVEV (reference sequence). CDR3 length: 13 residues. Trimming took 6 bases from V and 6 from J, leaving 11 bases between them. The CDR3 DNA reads TGTGCCAGCAGAAACAGGGTTCCCGGGGAGCTGTTTTTT. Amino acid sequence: CASRNRVPGELFF.

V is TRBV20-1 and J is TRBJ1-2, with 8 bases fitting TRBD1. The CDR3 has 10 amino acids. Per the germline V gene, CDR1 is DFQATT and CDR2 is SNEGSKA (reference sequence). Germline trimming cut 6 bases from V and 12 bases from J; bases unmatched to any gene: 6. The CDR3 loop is CSAGQVVDTF. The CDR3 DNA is TGCAGTGCGGGACAGGTAGTGGACACCTTC.

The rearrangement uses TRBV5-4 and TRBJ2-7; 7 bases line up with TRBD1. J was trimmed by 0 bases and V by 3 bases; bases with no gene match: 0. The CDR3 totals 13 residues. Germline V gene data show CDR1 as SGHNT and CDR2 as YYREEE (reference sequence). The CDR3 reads CASSWDSSYEQYF. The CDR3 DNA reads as TGTGCCAGCAGCTGGGACAGCTCCTACGAGCAGTACTTC.

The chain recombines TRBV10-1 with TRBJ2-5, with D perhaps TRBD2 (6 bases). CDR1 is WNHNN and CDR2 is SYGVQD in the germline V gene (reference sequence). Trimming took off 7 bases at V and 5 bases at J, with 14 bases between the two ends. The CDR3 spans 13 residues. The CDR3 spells CASMRGVGETQYF. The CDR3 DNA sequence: TGCGCCAGCATGCGGGGAGTGGGGGAGACCCAGTACTTC.

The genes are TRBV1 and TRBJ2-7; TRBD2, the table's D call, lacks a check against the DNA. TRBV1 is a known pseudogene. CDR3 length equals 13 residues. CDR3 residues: CTSSLPPSHEQYF. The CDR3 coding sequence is TGCACCAGCAGCCTTCCCCCCTCCCACGAGCAGTACTTC.

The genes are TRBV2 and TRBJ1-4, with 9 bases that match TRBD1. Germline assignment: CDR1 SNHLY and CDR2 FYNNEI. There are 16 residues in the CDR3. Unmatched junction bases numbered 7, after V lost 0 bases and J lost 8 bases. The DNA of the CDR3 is TGTGCCAGCAGTGAAGCCTACAGGGGGCTGAAGGAAAAACTGTTTTTT. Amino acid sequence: CASSEAYRGLKEKLFF.

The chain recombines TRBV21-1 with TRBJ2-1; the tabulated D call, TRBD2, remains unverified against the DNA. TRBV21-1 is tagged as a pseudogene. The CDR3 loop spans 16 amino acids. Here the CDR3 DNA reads TGTGCCAGCAGCAATATCGCGGGAAGCTCCTACAATGAGCAGTTCTTC. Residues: CASSNIAGSSYNEQFF.

The CDR3 loop reads CASSLLRGPYNYGYTF. The CDR3, as DNA: TGTGCCAGCAGCTTACTCAGGGGCCCTTATAACTATGGCTACACCTTC. The chain combines TRBV5-6 with TRBJ1-2; D perhaps matches TRBD1 (6 bases). With 2 bases removed from V and 1 base from J, the gap between germline ends came to 15 bases. CDR1 and CDR2 (germline): SGHDT, YYEEEE. The CDR3 spans 16 residues.

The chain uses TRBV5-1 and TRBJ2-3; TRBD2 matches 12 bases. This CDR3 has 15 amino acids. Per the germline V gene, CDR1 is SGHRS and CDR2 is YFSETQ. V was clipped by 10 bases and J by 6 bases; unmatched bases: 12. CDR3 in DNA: TGCGCCTCCAAGACTAGCGGGGGTCGGTGGGATACGCAGTATTTT. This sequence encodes CASKTSGGRWDTQYF.

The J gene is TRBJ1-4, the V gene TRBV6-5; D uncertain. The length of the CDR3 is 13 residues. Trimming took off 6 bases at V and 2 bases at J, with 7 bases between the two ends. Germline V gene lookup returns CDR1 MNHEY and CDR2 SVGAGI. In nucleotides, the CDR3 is TGTGCCAGCAGACAGACGACTAATGAAAAACTGTTTTTT. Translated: CASRQTTNEKLFF.

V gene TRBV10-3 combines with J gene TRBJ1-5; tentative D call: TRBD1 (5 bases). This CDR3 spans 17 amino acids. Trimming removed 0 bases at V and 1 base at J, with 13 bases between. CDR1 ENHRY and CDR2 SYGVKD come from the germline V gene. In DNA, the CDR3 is TGTGCCATCAGTGAGTCGTCAGGGTGGAAAAGCAATCAGCCCCAGCATTTT. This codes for CAISESSGWKSNQPQHF.

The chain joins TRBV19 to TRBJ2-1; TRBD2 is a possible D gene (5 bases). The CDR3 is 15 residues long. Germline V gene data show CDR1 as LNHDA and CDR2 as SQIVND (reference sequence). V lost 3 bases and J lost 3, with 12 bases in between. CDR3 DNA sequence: TGTGCCAGTAGTATTACCGGCGGACTCTACAATGAGCAGTTCTTC. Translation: CASSITGGLYNEQFF.

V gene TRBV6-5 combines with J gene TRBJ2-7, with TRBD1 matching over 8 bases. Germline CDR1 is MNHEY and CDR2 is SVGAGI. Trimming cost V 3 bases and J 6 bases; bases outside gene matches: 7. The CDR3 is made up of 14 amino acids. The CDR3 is CASSYQGAPIEQYF. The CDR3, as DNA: TGTGCCAGCAGTTATCAGGGGGCGCCGATCGAGCAGTACTTC.

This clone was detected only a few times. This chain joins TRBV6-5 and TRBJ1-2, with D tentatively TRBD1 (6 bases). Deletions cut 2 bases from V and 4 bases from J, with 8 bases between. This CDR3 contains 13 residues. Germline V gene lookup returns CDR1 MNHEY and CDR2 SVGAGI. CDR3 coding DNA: TGTGCCAGCAGTTACCAGGGGATCTATGGCTACACCTTC. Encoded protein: CASSYQGIYGYTF.

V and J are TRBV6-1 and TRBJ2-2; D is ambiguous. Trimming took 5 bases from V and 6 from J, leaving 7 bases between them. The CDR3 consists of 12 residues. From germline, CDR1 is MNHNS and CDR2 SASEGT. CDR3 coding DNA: TGTGCCAGCAGTCCCACTTCCGGGGAGCTGTTTTTT. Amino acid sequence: CASSPTSGELFF.

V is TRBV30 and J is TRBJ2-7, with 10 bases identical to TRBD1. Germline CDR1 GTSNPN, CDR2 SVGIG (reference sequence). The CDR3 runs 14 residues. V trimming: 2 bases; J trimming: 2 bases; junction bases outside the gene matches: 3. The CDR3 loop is CAWSSGTGAYEQYF. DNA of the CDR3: TGTGCCTGGAGTTCCGGGACAGGGGCCTACGAGCAGTACTTC.